This is a list of T cell receptor beta chains from one sample in a study of breast tumors, draining lymph nodes, adjacent tissues. TCRdb itself ran the multiplex PCR reads through MiXCR, one entry per CDR3 protein. This sample has around 250,000 distinct CDR3 sequences, with 30% to 35% found just once. The sample consisted of axillary lymph node tissue. These receptors originate from a female donor with breast cancer. Some clones in this sample may be carry-over from other donors' samples. Both conserved end residues are part of each CDR3. Each record gives: clone size, CDR3 length, V gene, J gene, D gene, CDR3 protein. D genes are given only for firm matches. Clone size is shown for a subset of rows, as once, few, many or a class of expanded clone.

abundance: -
len: 13
v_gene: TRBV12-3/TRBV12-4
j_gene: TRBJ2-7
d_gene: -
CDR3aa: CATSGPSNHERYF

abundance: few
len: 14
v_gene: TRBV28
j_gene: TRBJ1-5
d_gene: TRBD1
CDR3aa: CASTPGGGKLPQHF

abundance: many
len: 13
v_gene: TRBV12-3/TRBV12-4
j_gene: TRBJ2-7
d_gene: -
CDR3aa: CASSLAFSYEQYF

abundance: -
len: 12
v_gene: TRBV29-1
j_gene: TRBJ2-1
d_gene: -
CDR3aa: CSVGTPGTEQFF

abundance: many
len: 13
v_gene: TRBV12-3/TRBV12-4
j_gene: TRBJ2-2
d_gene: -
CDR3aa: CASSQAKAGELFF

abundance: -
len: 15
v_gene: TRBV7-3
j_gene: TRBJ2-2
d_gene: -
CDR3aa: CASSLEGGGTGELFF

abundance: -
len: 15
v_gene: TRBV20-1
j_gene: TRBJ2-2
d_gene: TRBD1
CDR3aa: CSAKEGQGNTGELFF

abundance: many
len: 15
v_gene: TRBV6-1
j_gene: TRBJ1-6
d_gene: TRBD1
CDR3aa: CASTDFSRGPSPLHF

abundance: -
len: 14
v_gene: TRBV24-1
j_gene: TRBJ1-2
d_gene: -
CDR3aa: CATPDEDRSDGYTF

abundance: many
len: 10
v_gene: TRBV6-1
j_gene: TRBJ2-7
d_gene: -
CDR3aa: CASNLYEQYF

abundance: many
len: 15
v_gene: TRBV2
j_gene: TRBJ2-3
d_gene: TRBD2
CDR3aa: CASSEGGGATDTQYF

abundance: -
len: 15
v_gene: TRBV5-6
j_gene: TRBJ2-1
d_gene: TRBD1
CDR3aa: CASSFEDRTYNEQFF

abundance: -
len: 18
v_gene: TRBV2
j_gene: TRBJ2-6
d_gene: -
CDR3aa: CASSDYTLAGSGANVLTF

abundance: -
len: 15
v_gene: TRBV28
j_gene: TRBJ2-7
d_gene: TRBD2
CDR3aa: CASKPGEGANYEQYF

abundance: many
len: 14
v_gene: TRBV6-4
j_gene: TRBJ2-3
d_gene: TRBD1
CDR3aa: CASSESGGRDTQYF

abundance: many
len: 12
v_gene: TRBV29-1
j_gene: TRBJ1-5
d_gene: -
CDR3aa: CSVGDSNQPQHF

abundance: many
len: 15
v_gene: TRBV4-1
j_gene: TRBJ1-5
d_gene: -
CDR3aa: CASSQEPGAGQPQHF

abundance: many
len: 15
v_gene: TRBV7-2
j_gene: TRBJ2-7
d_gene: TRBD2
CDR3aa: CASSPGLAGAYEQYF

abundance: many
len: 16
v_gene: TRBV7-8
j_gene: TRBJ2-5
d_gene: TRBD2
CDR3aa: CASSAGTSGTRGTQYF

abundance: -
len: 14
v_gene: TRBV6-2/TRBV6-3
j_gene: TRBJ1-6
d_gene: -
CDR3aa: CASSHPRDNSPLHF

abundance: many
len: 13
v_gene: TRBV20-1
j_gene: TRBJ2-7
d_gene: TRBD1
CDR3aa: CSAFRDRAYEQYF

abundance: many
len: 15
v_gene: TRBV5-6
j_gene: TRBJ1-5
d_gene: -
CDR3aa: CASSFWTAYNQPQHF

abundance: many
len: 16
v_gene: TRBV7-3
j_gene: TRBJ2-2
d_gene: TRBD2
CDR3aa: CASSVSGSLNTGELFF

abundance: -
len: 17
v_gene: TRBV15
j_gene: TRBJ2-1
d_gene: TRBD2
CDR3aa: CASSIKRTSGRIDEQFF

abundance: -
len: 18
v_gene: TRBV11-2
j_gene: TRBJ2-3
d_gene: TRBD2
CDR3aa: CASSLASGASGRAGTQYF

abundance: many
len: 13
v_gene: TRBV12-3/TRBV12-4
j_gene: TRBJ2-7
d_gene: -
CDR3aa: CASRRGWDIEQYF

abundance: many
len: 16
v_gene: TRBV5-1
j_gene: TRBJ2-7
d_gene: TRBD2
CDR3aa: CASSFPLAGHSYEQYF

abundance: many
len: 16
v_gene: TRBV4-2
j_gene: TRBJ1-2
d_gene: -
CDR3aa: CASSQDLQIANYGYTF

abundance: many
len: 14
v_gene: TRBV6-5
j_gene: TRBJ2-3
d_gene: TRBD1
CDR3aa: CASSIGTVRDTQYF

abundance: many
len: 15
v_gene: TRBV7-6
j_gene: TRBJ2-7
d_gene: -
CDR3aa: CASSLAASQLSEQYF

abundance: many
len: 16
v_gene: TRBV10-3
j_gene: TRBJ2-1
d_gene: TRBD1
CDR3aa: CAISESISGGSNEQFF

abundance: -
len: 13
v_gene: TRBV2
j_gene: TRBJ2-5
d_gene: -
CDR3aa: CASREVAIGTQYF

abundance: many
len: 15
v_gene: TRBV7-9
j_gene: TRBJ1-5
d_gene: TRBD1
CDR3aa: CASSPDRASNQPQHF

abundance: many
len: 15
v_gene: TRBV5-1
j_gene: TRBJ1-5
d_gene: -
CDR3aa: CASSLAGQFGQPQHF

abundance: many
len: 15
v_gene: TRBV12-5
j_gene: TRBJ1-5
d_gene: -
CDR3aa: CASALQGMGNQPQHF

abundance: many
len: 15
v_gene: TRBV4-1
j_gene: TRBJ2-1
d_gene: TRBD2
CDR3aa: CASSQFSGRHNEQFF

abundance: -
len: 15
v_gene: TRBV27
j_gene: TRBJ2-3
d_gene: -
CDR3aa: CASSQGRRGTDTQYF

abundance: -
len: 13
v_gene: TRBV11-2
j_gene: TRBJ2-4
d_gene: -
CDR3aa: CASSLEEGGIQYF

abundance: -
len: 19
v_gene: TRBV7-3
j_gene: TRBJ1-3
d_gene: TRBD1
CDR3aa: CASSPRVRDRGLGGNTIYF

abundance: few
len: 11
v_gene: TRBV28
j_gene: TRBJ1-2
d_gene: -
CDR3aa: CASNLRDDYTF

abundance: -
len: 19
v_gene: TRBV20-1
j_gene: TRBJ2-2
d_gene: TRBD2
CDR3aa: CSGPDPGLAGGSYTGELFF

abundance: -
len: 16
v_gene: TRBV20-1
j_gene: TRBJ1-2
d_gene: -
CDR3aa: CSARDQLAGGDYGYTF

abundance: many
len: 17
v_gene: TRBV20-1
j_gene: TRBJ2-5
d_gene: -
CDR3aa: CSAIVAGGRGLSETQYF

abundance: -
len: 14
v_gene: TRBV6-1
j_gene: TRBJ2-4
d_gene: -
CDR3aa: CASSDRGGENIQYF

abundance: many
len: 15
v_gene: TRBV5-1
j_gene: TRBJ2-1
d_gene: TRBD2
CDR3aa: CASSPGGTSDNEQFF

abundance: many
len: 15
v_gene: TRBV19
j_gene: TRBJ1-6
d_gene: -
CDR3aa: CASRPRDTYNSPLHF

abundance: many
len: 18
v_gene: TRBV4-3
j_gene: TRBJ2-7
d_gene: -
CDR3aa: CASSQNSAERVIIYEQYF

abundance: -
len: 14
v_gene: TRBV29-1
j_gene: TRBJ2-1
d_gene: -
CDR3aa: CSVGEWGEYNEQFF

abundance: many
len: 15
v_gene: TRBV7-3
j_gene: TRBJ2-1
d_gene: -
CDR3aa: CASSLGTLSYNEQFF

abundance: many
len: 16
v_gene: TRBV2
j_gene: TRBJ1-5
d_gene: -
CDR3aa: CASSGPTLNSNQPQHF

abundance: -
len: 16
v_gene: TRBV4-3
j_gene: TRBJ1-6
d_gene: TRBD1
CDR3aa: CASSQDPDRGNSPLHF

abundance: once
len: 13
v_gene: TRBV5-1
j_gene: TRBJ2-5
d_gene: -
CDR3aa: CASSLGGDETQYF

abundance: many
len: 12
v_gene: TRBV2
j_gene: TRBJ2-7
d_gene: -
CDR3aa: CASSEAGTEQYF

abundance: few
len: 11
v_gene: TRBV6-2/TRBV6-3
j_gene: TRBJ1-3
d_gene: -
CDR3aa: CASSSLDTIYF

abundance: many
len: 13
v_gene: TRBV7-9
j_gene: TRBJ2-7
d_gene: -
CDR3aa: CAIRPGGGDEQYF